Below, 11 T cell receptor beta chains from the same sample are listed, as sequenced in a study of cytomegalovirus exposure and HLA in healthy donors. PCR amplification relied on 60 Vbeta primers (plus 13 Jbeta primers). Profiling relied on immunoSEQ multiplex PCR, and the TCRdb table lists in-frame clones only, not all of them. The sample lists over 40,000 clones; under 70% were seen once. The sequencing sample was made of PBMCs. The receptor set was obtained from a man aged 60 to 69 in good health and CMV-seropositive.

This chain uses TRBV11-2 with TRBJ1-5, with D tentatively TRBD1 (5 bases). Germline assignment: CDR1 SGHAT and CDR2 FQNNGV. This CDR3 has 16 residues. V was cut by 5 bases and J by 2 bases, with 16 bases left in between. CDR3 DNA sequence: TGTGCCAGCAGCCCAGGTCCGGGGGAGGGCAATCAGCCCCAGCATTTT. Its protein is CASSPGPGEGNQPQHF.

This chain links TRBV7-9 with TRBJ1-1; D remains unclear. This CDR3 is built from 16 residues. Germline V CDR1 and CDR2: SEHNR, FQNEAQ (reference sequence). V was clipped by 5 bases and J by 6 bases, with 22 bases between them. CDR3 amino acids: CASSLRDRGRGSEAFF. CDR3 DNA sequence: TGTGCCAGCAGCCTGAGAGACCGAGGAAGAGGGTCTGAAGCTTTCTTT.

V gene TRBV2 combines with J gene TRBJ1-2; D is undetermined. The CDR3 is 13 amino acids. Germline assignment: CDR1 SNHLY and CDR2 FYNNEI. V was shortened by 3 bases and J by 4 bases, with 9 bases between the two germline ends. CDR3 sequence reads: CASSEEGVYGYTF. Here the CDR3 DNA reads TGTGCCAGCAGTGAGGAGGGCGTCTATGGCTACACCTTC. Drawing the rest from reference TRBV2 and TRBJ1-2, the complete variable domain is EPEVTQTPSHQVTQMGQEVILRCVPISNHLYFYWYRQILGQKVEFLVSFYNNEISEKSEIFDDQFSVERPDGSNFTLKIRSTKLEDSAMYFCASSEEGVYGYTFGSGTRLTVV.

This clone was counted once. The gene calls are TRBV2 and TRBJ2-5; D not resolved. CDR3 length equals 14 residues. Trimming left V 2 bases short and J 3 bases short, with 10 bases between. Looked up from germline, CDR1 is SNHLY and CDR2 is FYNNEI. CDR3 in amino acids: CASSEWSGEETQYF. The CDR3 DNA follows: TGTGCCAGCAGTGAATGGTCAGGTGAAGAGACCCAGTACTTC.

This chain connects TRBV5-1 to TRBJ2-5; D is uncertain. Germline CDR1 SGHRS, CDR2 YFSETQ. V lost 5 bases, J lost 0 bases, and 11 bases lay in between. CDR3 length: 14 amino acids. CDR3 in DNA: TGCGCCAGCAGTTCTAGTGGGTACCAAGAGACCCAGTACTTC. Translated, it gives CASSSSGYQETQYF.

The V and J genes are TRBV5-6 and TRBJ2-5; 14 bases line up with TRBD2. CDR1 SGHDT and CDR2 YYEEEE come from the germline V gene. J lost 5 bases, V lost 2 bases, and 5 bases had no gene match. The CDR3 extends over 16 amino acids. CDR3 in amino acids: CASSFRLAGGPETQYF. The CDR3 DNA reads as TGTGCCAGCAGCTTCAGACTAGCGGGAGGGCCCGAGACCCAGTACTTC. The entire variable domain, with the rest obtained from reference TRBV5-6 and TRBJ2-5, is as follows: DAGVTQSPTHLIKTRGQQVTLRCSPKSGHDTVSWYQQALGQGPQFIFQYYEEEERQRGNFPDRFSGHQFPNYSSELNVNALLLGDSALYLCASSFRLAGGPETQYFGPGTRLLVL.

The chain links TRBV18 to TRBJ2-7, with 9 bases fitting TRBD2. The germline CDR1 and CDR2 sequences are KGHSH and LQKENI. The trim removed 4 bases at V and 4 bases at J, leaving 5 bases unmatched. This CDR3 is built from 14 residues. The DNA of the CDR3 is TGTGCCAGCTCACACCCGGCGGGGGGGTACGAGCAGTACTTC. Translated: CASSHPAGGYEQYF.

This clone was counted a single time. This chain links TRBV10-2 with TRBJ2-1; TRBD2 aligns across 10 bases. Germline V gene lookup returns CDR1 WSHSY and CDR2 SAAADI. This CDR3 spans 20 amino acids. V lost 2 bases to trimming and J lost 0 bases; unmatched junction nucleotides: 13. CDR3 residues: CASSELASGRVWDSYNEQFF. DNA for the CDR3: TGCGCCAGCAGTGAGCTGGCTAGCGGGAGAGTTTGGGACTCCTACAATGAGCAGTTCTTC.

The chain joins TRBV11-2 to TRBJ2-2; TRBD2 agrees at 7 bases. V shed 5 bases, J shed 5 bases, and the junction held 8 bases outside the gene matches. The CDR3 sequence is 15 residues long. Germline V gene data show CDR1 as SGHAT and CDR2 as FQNNGV. In nucleotides, the CDR3 is TGTGCCAGCAGCCCCTTTGTCGGGGGGACCGGGGAGCTGTTTTTT. It encodes CASSPFVGGTGELFF.

This sequence joins TRBV7-9 and TRBJ1-1; D call uncertain. From germline, CDR1 is SEHNR and CDR2 FQNEAQ (reference sequence). The V and J ends lost 2 bases and 1 base respectively, with 8 bases between them. The length of the CDR3 is 14 residues. The chain's CDR3 is CASSLRVSNTEAFF. The CDR3 nucleotides are TGTGCCAGCAGCTTACGGGTCTCGAACACTGAAGCTTTCTTT.

The rearrangement uses TRBV2 and TRBJ2-2, with a weak D call TRBD1 (7 bases). V dropped 6 bases and J dropped 7 bases, with 15 bases sitting between them. CDR3 length: 14 amino acids. Germline CDR1 reads SNHLY; CDR2 reads FYNNEI. CDR3 DNA sequence: TGTGCCAGCAGAAAAGACAGGGAGGTCGGGGAGCTGTTTTTT. It codes for CASRKDREVGELFF.